This T cell receptor beta chain was sequenced in a study of neurological immune-mediated disorders (dated by TCRdb to 2018 to 2020). Broadly, across the study: Peripheral blood TCR-beta repertoires from HTLV-I-associated myelopathy (HAM/TSP) patients, multiple sclerosis patients and healthy controls were compared by UMI-based sequencing. The 90 to 120 TCR-beta libraries covered PBMC samples along with longitudinal samples, technical triplicates, and paired sorted CD4+ and CD8+ T-cell subsets. The cohort was made up of about 66 subjects, consisting of some 15 HAM/TSP patients, 35 or so multiple sclerosis patients and around 20 healthy controls.

On the study overall, not on this receptor specifically: TCR clonal expansion was greatest in HAM/TSP patients and smallest in MS patients, who ranked below even healthy controls. No identical CDR3 amino acid sequences were shared among expanded clones across subjects, suggesting private TCR-beta repertoires in all groups.

To synthesize cDNA, template-switch 5'RACE was performed with a primer carrying a 10-nucleotide random unique molecular identifier so that each TCR transcript was tagged. Every sequencing run covered 15-18 subjects and yielded more than 160 million TCR-beta sequences. The RNeasy kit was used to extract total RNA. The KAPA Real-time Library Amplification kit was used to amplify TCR-beta VDJ regions with primers for the TCR constant region and the 5'RACE anchor. Sample indexes and Illumina adaptors were added in a first PCR, and a second PCR then increased library yield. The roughly 650 bp TCR product was size-selected on a 2% E-gel SizeSelection system after Ampure bead purification. Before pooling, library quality was checked on a Bioanalyzer, concentration was measured with Qubit, and libraries were quantified with the Kapa Library Quantification kit. An Illumina HiSeq 2500 was used to sequence the libraries paired-end at 2 x 150 bp. To increase sequence diversity, roughly 24-30% phiX was spiked into each library pool. The paper's processing steps were these. The UMI-based MiGEC pipeline processed quality-filtered reads and removed over 75% of raw TCR sequences during error correction. IMGT germline references were used for aligning VDJ genes, and each clonotype was defined as a unique CDR3 amino acid sequence together with its V-J genes. Clonal expansion, Shannon diversity and CDR3 relatedness were evaluated with VDJtools (CalcPairwiseDistances, ClusterSamples), while phylogenetic trees were built in CLCbio workbench. Using coefficient-of-variation modelling across technical triplicates, the study counted a clone as expanded if it had at least 8 unique UMIs. TCRdb cleaned the public reads at Q25 with fastp, built clones with MiXCR and kept in-frame beta chains. Records with the same CDR3 protein are collapsed into one entry carrying the most frequent genes and DNA. The V and J calls come from TCRdb's annotation, not from the publication. Across this sample there are approximately 87,000 distinct CDR3 sequences, with 11% to 15% seen only once. Under 7% of the sample is held by the ten biggest clonotypes.

This clonotype appeared many times. Its antigen is not yet known. Within one base of it there is no much larger clone, and no base qualities were kept. The CDR3 sequence holds 13 residues, the cysteine and phenylalanine included. The entry retains the CDR3 DNA only, 39 bases that are in frame from base 1. Germline trimming amounts to 4 bases on V and 5 bases on J, with 2 as the count of junction bases outside the gene matches. From a lookup of the germline V gene, CDR1 and CDR2 are SGHRS and YFSETQ. The healthy controls were volunteers from a blood bank in Maryland, USA. For the unsorted PBMC libraries, 2 million PBMCs were stored in RNAlater at -80 degrees C until RNA extraction and were used to generate the libraries. Peripheral blood was subjected to Ficoll-Hypaque density gradient centrifugation to isolate PBMCs, which were then cryopreserved in liquid nitrogen.

The sequence joins TRBV5-1 to TRBJ1-5, and 8 bases in between align with TRBD1. Sequences were obtained from PBMCs. The origin of this receptor is a woman in her fifties or sixties in good health. In nucleotide form, the sequence is TGCGCCAGCAGCGCGACAGGGGATCAGCCCCAGCATTTT. It encodes CASSATGDQPQHF.